These 6 T cell receptor beta chains share one sample of origin, sequenced in a study of blood T cell repertoires in COVID-19 (TCRdb year 2020). The library was built by means of the immunoSEQ multiplex PCR assay. TCRdb provides this immuneACCESS table in a form limited to in-frame rearrangements. Some clones are lacking; in checked studies, under half of them reflect an unresolved V gene, and why the rest are absent is not known. This sample gives fewer than 250,000 clones in total; about 88% of them show up just once. About 0.93% of the sample belongs to the ten largest clones. The source material was peripheral blood. These receptors all stem from a middle-aged man with acute or convalescent COVID-19.

The genes are TRBV3-1 (or the pseudogene TRBV3-2) and TRBJ1-2; possibly TRBD1 for D (5 bases). The CDR3 length is 12 residues. Trimming removed 4 bases at V and 7 bases at J, with 10 bases between. Germline CDR1 reads LGHDT; CDR2 reads YNNKEL (reference sequence). CDR3 DNA sequence: TGTGCCAGCAGCCCGGGGACTGCTGGCTACACCTTC. Protein sequence: CASSPGTAGYTF.

The rearrangement joins TRBV5-4 to TRBJ1-1; the match to TRBD1 covers 7 bases. After removal of 3 bases from V and 1 base from J, the junction contained 3 bases not matched to a gene. Looked up from germline, CDR1 is SGHNT and CDR2 is YYREEE (reference sequence). There are 14 residues in the CDR3. CDR3 in DNA: TGTGCCAGCAGCTCGGACAGGAGGAACACTGAAGCTTTCTTT. Protein sequence: CASSSDRRNTEAFF.

The V and J genes are TRBV28 and TRBJ1-2, with 8 bases identical to TRBD1. Looked up from germline, CDR1 is MDHEN and CDR2 is SYDVKM. This CDR3 comprises 14 residues. Germline trimming cut 5 bases from V and 9 bases from J; bases unmatched to any gene: 11. The CDR3 DNA reads as TGTGCCAGCAGTCCACAGGGACAGGTGCCCCGCTACACCTTC. It is translated as CASSPQGQVPRYTF.

This clone showed up just a few times. The chain is built from TRBV7-2 and TRBJ2-2; 10 bases align to TRBD2. The CDR3 has 19 amino acids. Germline assignment: CDR1 SGHTA and CDR2 FQGNSA. Trimming removed 5 bases from V and 6 bases from J; junction bases left unmatched: 18. CDR3 amino acids: CASSPSRRSGGYLAGELFF. The CDR3 DNA sequence: TGTGCCAGCAGCCCTTCACGACGTAGCGGGGGGTATTTGGCCGGGGAGCTGTTTTTT.

The chain employs TRBV5-8 and TRBJ2-7; D is unclear. The CDR3 covers 13 residues. The V gene lost 2 bases and the J gene lost 2 bases, with 8 bases spanning the gap. CDR1 SGHTS and CDR2 YDEGEE come from the germline V gene. For the CDR3, the DNA is TGTGCCAGCAGCTTAGACACAGCCTACGAGCAGTACTTC. Amino acids: CASSLDTAYEQYF.

The chain employs TRBV7-3 and TRBJ2-3, with D possibly TRBD2 on 6 matching bases. V was trimmed by 3 bases and J by 2 bases, leaving 6 bases between them. CDR1 and CDR2 (germline): SGHTA, FQGTGA. The CDR3 is 13 amino acids. The CDR3 sequence: CASSLDYTDTQYF. The CDR3 nucleotides read TGTGCCAGCAGCTTGGACTACACAGATACGCAGTATTTT.